This is a list of T cell receptor beta chains from one sample in a study of blood T cell repertoires in COVID-19. TCRdb's table, derived via immunoSEQ multiplex PCR, lists solely in-frame clones and lacks some. The table includes 200,000 to 300,000 clones, 80% to 90% detected once. What was sequenced was peripheral blood. The receptors come from a man aged 45-65 years with acute or convalescent COVID-19. Both conserved end residues are part of each CDR3. A D gene is named only where the DNA matches it firmly. Not all rows give a size; the values are once, few, many and, for expanded clones, a class.

. 19 TRBJ1-2 TRBV21-1 . CASSKAPGQGAPSNYGYTF TGTGCCAGCAGCAAAGCCCCGGGACAGGGGGCCCCATCTAACTATGGCTACACCTTC
TRBD1 13 TRBJ1-1 TRBV5-1 once CASSYRGGTEAFF TGCGCCAGCAGTTACAGGGGTGGCACTGAAGCTTTCTTT
. 15 TRBJ2-1 TRBV28 . CASTLLAPSAEEQFF TGTGCCAGCACCCTACTAGCTCCCTCCGCAGAAGAGCAGTTCTTC
. 11 TRBJ2-7 TRBV11-3 once CASGSSYEQYF TGTGCCAGCGGCAGCTCCTACGAGCAGTACTTC
TRBD1 18 TRBJ2-6 TRBV25-1 . CASSPRQGQSSGANVLTF TGTGCCAGCAGTCCACGACAGGGACAGAGCTCTGGGGCCAACGTCCTGACTTTC
TRBD1 17 TRBJ1-4 TRBV3-1/TRBV3-2 . CASSPFGTGETNEKLFF TGTGCCAGCAGCCCTTTCGGGACAGGGGAGACTAATGAAAAACTGTTTTTT
. 14 TRBJ2-4 TRBV5-1 . CASSLPSSENIQYF TGCGCCAGCAGCTTGCCTAGTTCAGAAAACATTCAGTACTTC
TRBD2 15 TRBJ2-7 TRBV5-1 once CASSLRAGSFYEQYF TGCGCCAGCAGCTTGCGAGCGGGAAGCTTTTACGAGCAGTACTTC
TRBD2 14 TRBJ2-7 TRBV27 once CASSLAGGRYEQYF TGTGCCAGCAGTTTAGCGGGAGGTCGCTACGAGCAGTACTTC
TRBD1 14 TRBJ1-2 TRBV2 . CASRRGSLGGGYTF TGTGCCAGCAGGCGGGGCTCATTAGGGGGCGGCTACACCTTC
. 13 TRBJ2-1 TRBV7-3 . CASSLYTDNEQFF TGTGCCAGCAGCTTATACACCGACAATGAGCAGTTCTTC
. 16 TRBJ2-7 TRBV19 . CASSIANRGIGSEQYF TGTGCCAGTAGTATAGCCAACCGCGGGATCGGCTCCGAGCAGTACTTC
. 16 TRBJ2-7 TRBV11-2 . CASSRLNSPPQGETYF TGTGCCAGCAGCCGTTTGAATTCGCCTCCACAGGGAGAGACGTACTTC
TRBD1 15 TRBJ1-5 TRBV5-8 . CASSRQGTLFKAQHF TGTGCCAGCAGCCGACAGGGGACCCTTTTTAAGGCCCAGCATTTT
. 10 TRBJ1-6 TRBV10-1 . CATPLSALHF TGCGCCACCCCGCTGTCGGCCCTCCACTTT
. 12 TRBJ1-6 TRBV11-2 . CASSLTTNILHF TGTGCCAGCAGCTTAACAACCAACATCCTCCACTTT
TRBD1 13 TRBJ2-7 TRBV6-4 few CASNTGDCYEQYF TGTGCCAGCAACACAGGGGATTGTTACGAGCAGTACTTC
TRBD1 16 TRBJ2-3 TRBV9 . CASSPPRGRGTDTQYF TGTGCCAGCAGCCCGCCCAGGGGGCGCGGCACAGATACGCAGTATTTT
. 13 TRBJ1-6 TRBV9 few CASSPLFNAPLHF TGTGCCAGCAGCCCCCTATTTAACGCACCCCTCCACTTT
. 19 TRBJ2-5 TRBV12-5 . CASGLDGETRRGTWETQYF TGTGCTAGTGGTTTGGATGGAGAAACCCGCCGGGGAACTTGGGAGACCCAGTACTTC
. 14 TRBJ1-6 TRBV2 . CASSDRRDNSPLHF TGTGCCAGCAGTGATCGGCGGGATAATTCACCCCTCCACTTT
. 16 TRBJ2-7 TRBV7-6 . CASSSHQVPSGYEQYF TGTGCCAGCAGCTCGCATCAAGTTCCATCAGGCTACGAGCAGTACTTC
. 11 TRBJ1-2 TRBV12-3/TRBV12-4 few CASTAETGYTF TGTGCCAGCACCGCGGAGACTGGCTACACCTTC
TRBD1 15 TRBJ1-2 TRBV4-1 . CASSQHTGANYGYTF TGCGCCAGCAGCCAGCATACAGGGGCTAACTATGGCTACACCTTC
. 14 TRBJ2-1 TRBV11-3 . CASSPQAVYNEQFF TGTGCCAGCAGCCCGCAGGCTGTGTACAATGAGCAGTTCTTC
. 15 TRBJ1-3 TRBV10-3 . CAIRDLQGSGNTIYF TGTGCCATCAGAGACTTACAGGGTTCTGGAAACACCATATATTTT
. 16 TRBJ1-3 TRBV6-1 few CASSVGAGDSGNTIYF TGTGCCAGCAGTGTCGGGGCGGGGGATTCTGGAAACACCATATATTTT
. 18 TRBJ2-6 TRBV5-1 . CASRLWTTVGSGANVLTF TGCGCCAGCCGACTGTGGACAACAGTTGGCTCTGGGGCCAACGTCCTGACTTTC
. 13 TRBJ1-1 TRBV6-5 . CASALEEDTEAFF TGTGCCAGCGCCTTGGAGGAGGACACTGAAGCTTTCTTT
TRBD1 14 TRBJ1-1 TRBV5-6 . CASSFRGRGTEAFF TGTGCCAGCAGCTTCAGGGGGCGAGGCACTGAAGCTTTCTTT
TRBD1 15 TRBJ1-6 TRBV11-2 . CASSLYRGQNSPLHF TGTGCCAGCAGCTTGTACAGGGGACAGAATTCACCCCTCCACTTT
. 11 TRBJ1-2 TRBV28 . CASTTTEGYTF TGTGCCAGCACCACAACGGAGGGCTACACCTTC
. 13 TRBJ2-1 TRBV5-1 . CASSWTEVNEQFF TGCGCCAGCAGCTGGACGGAGGTAAATGAGCAGTTCTTC
TRBD2 15 TRBJ2-1 TRBV11-3 . CASSFTSGRLNEQFF TGTGCCAGCAGCTTCACTAGCGGGAGACTCAATGAGCAGTTCTTC
TRBD1 15 TRBJ2-7 TRBV27 . CASSSTGTGGYEQYF TGTGCCAGCAGTTCCACCGGGACAGGGGGCTACGAGCAGTACTTC
TRBD1 14 TRBJ2-7 TRBV30 . CAWSDRDRLYEQYF TGTGCCTGGAGTGACCGGGACAGACTCTACGAGCAGTACTTC
TRBD1 14 TRBJ1-5 TRBV19 . CASSNRGNNQPQHF TGTGCCAGTAGTAACAGGGGTAACAATCAGCCCCAGCATTTT
TRBD1 15 TRBJ2-1 TRBV6-5 few CASSPDLGGRHEQFF TGTGCCAGCAGCCCGGACCTAGGGGGCCGCCATGAGCAGTTCTTC